This TCR beta chain is drawn from a study of CD8+ T cells in alopecia areata. Study-wide points: Affected lesional scalp, above all in alopecia totalis/universalis, was more clonal than normal scalp.

The V end was cut by 5 bases, the J end by 2 bases, with 9 bases between. The CDR3 is 13 amino acids. Germline loops: CDR1 SQVTM, CDR2 ANQGSEA. It was from alopecia areata patients that lesional scalp punch biopsies and peripheral blood were collected. About this clone itself: Its antigen is not identified. The identical CDR3 is also encoded by other nucleotide sequences in the sample.

Reverse transcribed after extraction, RNA yielded cDNA as the sequencing template. The protocol was immunoSEQ multiplex PCR, while the TCRdb copy is restricted to in-frame clones and leaves out a portion. The sample contains about 180,000 clones, roughly 65% of which appear only once. This rearrangement joins TRBV29-1 to TRBJ2-2; maybe TRBD2 (5 bases). The sequence derives from a human donor with alopecia areata. Specimen: CD4+ T cells sorted from blood, collected at week 0. CDR3 protein: CSVRDTNTGELFF. CDR3 sequence (DNA): TGCAGCGTTCGGGATACTAACACCGGGGAGCTGTTTTTT.